The 14 T cell receptor beta chains reported below all come from one sample, sequenced in a study of shared clonotypes between healthy human individuals. Method: immunoSEQ multiplex PCR; TCRdb's copy keeps in-frame clones and lacks some. This table holds roughly 570,000 clones, nearly 98% found once. Naive CD8 cells, CD45RO-negative and positively selected for CCR7, excluded terminally differentiated effector memory CD45RA+ cells. The sample was naive CD8+ T cells sorted from blood. The receptors stem from a man aged 25-45 years in good health.

The table lists this clone with a count of one. The genes are TRBV7-9 and TRBJ2-5, with 7 bases identical to TRBD1. Trimming removed 5 bases from V and 1 base from J; junction bases left unmatched: 7. This CDR3 contains 15 residues. Germline CDR1 is SEHNR and CDR2 is FQNEAQ (reference sequence). For the CDR3, the DNA is TGTGCCAGCAGCCCAACCTGGACAGGCCAAGAGACCCAGTACTTC. Translated, it gives CASSPTWTGQETQYF.

The V call is TRBV7-9, the J call TRBJ2-3; TRBD2 matches at 9 bases. The CDR3 is made up of 13 amino acids. Germline CDR1 is SEHNR and CDR2 is FQNEAQ (reference sequence). V lost 11 bases, J lost 6 bases, and 9 bases stayed unmatched. As DNA, the CDR3 is TGTGCCCTGGGCGGGAGGGCGGCGGATACGCAGTATTTT. Protein: CALGGRAADTQYF.

V and J are TRBV11-2 and TRBJ2-7; D is possibly TRBD1 (7 bases). Trimming pared 3 bases from V and 3 bases from J, leaving 18 bases between. Germline V gene sequence: CDR1 SGHAT, CDR2 FQNNGV. The CDR3 has 16 residues. This CDR3 reads CASSLSGGSIIYEQYF. The CDR3 DNA reads as TGTGCCAGCAGCTTGTCAGGGGGGTCAATCATCTACGAGCAGTACTTC.

The chain uses TRBV13 and TRBJ2-2; D unresolved. The CDR3 contains 12 residues. Per the germline V gene, CDR1 is PRHDT and CDR2 is FYEKMQ (reference sequence). Deletions cut 1 base from V and 4 bases from J, with 1 base between. CDR3 sequence reads: CASSLVTGELFF. DNA of the CDR3: TGTGCCAGCAGCTTAGTCACCGGGGAGCTGTTTTTT.

The J gene is TRBJ1-5, the V gene TRBV19; D possibly corresponds to TRBD1 (6 bases). Trimming left V 3 bases short and J 7 bases short, with 10 bases between. This CDR3 region has 13 residues. Germline V gives CDR1 LNHDA, CDR2 SQIVND (reference sequence). The CDR3 loop is CASSIKGGQPQHF. The DNA for the CDR3 is TGTGCCAGTAGTATCAAGGGGGGGCAGCCCCAGCATTTT.

This chain links TRBV7-3 with TRBJ2-3; TRBD2 matches at 7 bases. Per the germline V gene, CDR1 is SGHTA and CDR2 is FQGTGA. Trimming cost V 4 bases and J 0 bases; bases outside gene matches: 4. The length of the CDR3 is 15 residues. CDR3 sequence (DNA): TGTGCCAGCAGCTCGGGGGGTTTTAGCACAGATACGCAGTATTTT. Translating gives CASSSGGFSTDTQYF.

V gene TRBV5-1 combines with J gene TRBJ2-7; D call uncertain. V gave up 1 base and J gave up 1 base, with 12 bases separating them. CDR1 and CDR2 from the germline V gene are SGHRS and YFSETQ. This CDR3 contains 15 residues. CDR3 DNA sequence: TGCGCCAGCAGCTTGTCTCCCGGGCCGTCCTACGAGCAGTACTTC. Its protein is CASSLSPGPSYEQYF.

The chain combines TRBV15 with TRBJ2-5; TRBD1 or TRBD2 may be the D gene (5 bases each). CDR3 length: 15 amino acids. Germline CDR1 and CDR2: LNHNV and YYDKDF (reference sequence). V lost 4 bases and J lost 3, with 15 bases in between. The CDR3: CATSMGVRGKETQYF. The CDR3 nucleotides are TGTGCCACCAGCATGGGGGTTCGGGGTAAAGAGACCCAGTACTTC.

The J gene is TRBJ2-1, the V gene TRBV11-2, with TRBD2 identical over 9 bases. With 1 base clipped from V and 0 bases from J, the junction kept 1 base outside the gene matches. The CDR3 length is 16 residues. Germline CDR1 is SGHAT and CDR2 is FQNNGV. Here the CDR3 reads CASSLVAGDSYNEQFF. CDR3 bases: TGTGCCAGCAGCTTAGTAGCGGGGGACTCCTACAATGAGCAGTTCTTC.

V gene TRBV9 combines with J gene TRBJ2-1; D perhaps matches TRBD2 (5 bases). Per germline, CDR1 SGDLS and CDR2 YYNGEE. The CDR3 length is 13 residues. V dropped 4 bases and J dropped 2 bases, with 7 bases sitting between them. For the CDR3, the DNA is TGTGCCAGCAGCCCGGGGACCTACAATGAGCAGTTCTTC. Amino acid sequence: CASSPGTYNEQFF.

The chain carries TRBV10-1 and TRBJ2-1; 13 nucleotides align to TRBD2. Germline V CDR1 and CDR2: WNHNN, SYGVQD (reference sequence). V shed 3 bases, J shed 5 bases, and the junction held 4 bases outside the gene matches. The CDR3 length is 16 residues. CDR3 in DNA: TGCGCCAGCAGTGAACTAGCGGGAGGGCGCCACAATGAGCAGTTCTTC. This codes for CASSELAGGRHNEQFF.

J is TRBJ2-3 and V is TRBV5-1, with 11 bases fitting TRBD2. The ends lost 5 bases at V and 6 bases at J; junction bases unmatched: 8. The CDR3 totals 15 residues. Germline values: CDR1 SGHRS, CDR2 YFSETQ. In nucleotides, the CDR3 is TGCGCCAGCAGATTAGCGGGAGGGCCCAGGGATACGCAGTATTTT. Translated, it gives CASRLAGGPRDTQYF.

V and J are TRBV18 and TRBJ2-7; D gene unclear. Trimming stripped 0 bases from V and 3 bases from J, with 15 bases between. This CDR3 has 16 residues. Germline lookup yields CDR1 KGHSH and CDR2 LQKENI. DNA for the CDR3: TGTGCCAGCTCACCACCGGCCAGGTTAACGATCTACGAGCAGTACTTC. It is translated as CASSPPARLTIYEQYF.

The rearrangement joins TRBV28 to TRBJ1-4; 7 bases are shared with TRBD1. There are 17 residues in the CDR3. V lost 6 bases and J lost 3; bases outside the gene matches: 13. Germline V gene sequence: CDR1 MDHEN, CDR2 SYDVKM. The CDR3 spells CASSMAWDSDANEKLFF. CDR3 nucleotides: TGTGCCAGCAGCATGGCCTGGGACAGCGATGCTAATGAAAAACTGTTTTTT.